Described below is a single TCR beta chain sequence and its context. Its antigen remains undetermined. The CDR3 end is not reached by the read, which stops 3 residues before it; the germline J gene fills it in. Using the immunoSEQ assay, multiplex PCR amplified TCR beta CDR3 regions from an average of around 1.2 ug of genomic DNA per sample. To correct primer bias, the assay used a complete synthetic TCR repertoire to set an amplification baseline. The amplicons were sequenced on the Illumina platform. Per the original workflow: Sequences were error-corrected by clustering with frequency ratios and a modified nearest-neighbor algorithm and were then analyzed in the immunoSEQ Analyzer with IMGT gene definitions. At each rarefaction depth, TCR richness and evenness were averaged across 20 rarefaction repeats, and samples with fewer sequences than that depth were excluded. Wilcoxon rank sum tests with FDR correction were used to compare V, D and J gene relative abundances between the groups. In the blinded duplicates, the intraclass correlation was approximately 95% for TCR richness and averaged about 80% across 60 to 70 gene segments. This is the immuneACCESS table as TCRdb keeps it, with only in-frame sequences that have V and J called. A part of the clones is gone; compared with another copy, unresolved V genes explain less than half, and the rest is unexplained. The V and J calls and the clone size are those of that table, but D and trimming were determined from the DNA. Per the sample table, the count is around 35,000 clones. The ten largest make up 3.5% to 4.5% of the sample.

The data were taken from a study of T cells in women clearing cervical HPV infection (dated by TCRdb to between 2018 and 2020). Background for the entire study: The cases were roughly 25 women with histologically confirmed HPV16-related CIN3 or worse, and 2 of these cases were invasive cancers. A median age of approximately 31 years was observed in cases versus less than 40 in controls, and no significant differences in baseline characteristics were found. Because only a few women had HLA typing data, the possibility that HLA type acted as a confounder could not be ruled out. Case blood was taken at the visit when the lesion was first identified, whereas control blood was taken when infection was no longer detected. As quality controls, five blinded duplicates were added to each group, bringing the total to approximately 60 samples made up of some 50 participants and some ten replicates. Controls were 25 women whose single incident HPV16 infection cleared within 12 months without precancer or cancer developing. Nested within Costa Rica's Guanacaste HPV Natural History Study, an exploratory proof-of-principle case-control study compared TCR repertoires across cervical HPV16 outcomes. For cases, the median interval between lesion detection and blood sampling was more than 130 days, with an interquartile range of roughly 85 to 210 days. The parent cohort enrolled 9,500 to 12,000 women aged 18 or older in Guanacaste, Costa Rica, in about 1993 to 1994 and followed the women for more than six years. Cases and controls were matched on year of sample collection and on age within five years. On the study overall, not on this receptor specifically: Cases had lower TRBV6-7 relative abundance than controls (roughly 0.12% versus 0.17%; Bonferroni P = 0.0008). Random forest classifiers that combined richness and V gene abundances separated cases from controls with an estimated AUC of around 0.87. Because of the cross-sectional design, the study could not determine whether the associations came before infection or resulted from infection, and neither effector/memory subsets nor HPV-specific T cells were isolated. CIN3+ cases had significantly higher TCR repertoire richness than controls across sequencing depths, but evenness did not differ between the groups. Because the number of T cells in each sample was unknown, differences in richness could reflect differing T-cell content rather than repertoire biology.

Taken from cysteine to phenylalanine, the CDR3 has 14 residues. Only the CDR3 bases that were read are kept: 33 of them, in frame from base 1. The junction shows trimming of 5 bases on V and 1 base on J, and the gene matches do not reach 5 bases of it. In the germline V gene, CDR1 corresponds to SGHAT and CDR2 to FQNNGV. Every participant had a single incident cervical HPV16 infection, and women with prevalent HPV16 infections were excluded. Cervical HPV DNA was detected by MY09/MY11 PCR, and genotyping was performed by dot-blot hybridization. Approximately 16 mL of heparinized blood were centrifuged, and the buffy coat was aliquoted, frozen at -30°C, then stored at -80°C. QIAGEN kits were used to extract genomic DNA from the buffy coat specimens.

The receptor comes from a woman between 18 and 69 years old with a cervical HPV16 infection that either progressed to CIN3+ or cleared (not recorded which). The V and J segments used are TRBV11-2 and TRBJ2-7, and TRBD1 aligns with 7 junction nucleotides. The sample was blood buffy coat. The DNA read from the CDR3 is TGTGCCAGCAGCCCAGGGGGATGGTCCTACGAG. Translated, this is CASSPGGWSYE. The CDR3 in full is CASSPGGWSYEQYF.